The present TCR beta chain was sequenced within a study of shared clonotypes between healthy human individuals (TCRdb year 2020). Concerning the study at large: A couple of women and three men aged 18 to 49 years were included in the cohort. Each donor's leukapheresis produced roughly between roughly 0.85 and 10 billion PBMCs. To estimate repertoire size and how much clonotypes are shared between individuals, the study performed deep sequencing of blood TCR repertoires from a few healthy adults. Per donor, three plates each were used for CD4 naive and CD4 memory, two for CD8 naive, and one for CD8 memory. Different laboratories and diverse techniques were used to prepare libraries and sequence TCR repertoires, to increase sequencing depth and limit assay-specific biases.

V has 10 bases trimmed and J has 2 bases trimmed; junction bases matching no gene number 11. From cysteine to phenylalanine, the CDR3 is 16 amino acids long. CDR3 DNA only is kept here, 48 bases in frame from base 1. CDR1 and CDR2 (MDHEN, SYDVKM) derive from the germline V gene. Using the deep immunoSEQ assay, TCR CDR3 regions were amplified from genomic DNA by multiplex PCR. For each cell subset, the extracted genomic DNA was distributed evenly across all wells of several immunoSEQ 96-well plates, and each plate served as one replicate. For sorted subsets, 150 to 250 ng of genomic DNA, equivalent to some 30,000 T cell genomes, went into each replicate PCR. The purified libraries were quantified using a Qubit 3.0 fluorometer, sized with a Bioanalyzer 2100, and then quantified again using the KAPA Library Quantification kit. A separate single-read 150-cycle Illumina NextSeq 550 flow cell was used to sequence each immunoSEQ 96-well plate. The published analysis was carried out like this. The immunoSEQ output contained only junctional sequences without quality scores, so filtering could not match that applied to full-length reads. Sequences were annotated with PyIR, a Python wrapper for IgBLAST v1.9, and V/J genes and CDR3 were assigned using IMGT germline references. Reads were filtered out if the reads had weak V/J assignments (E-value above 1e-6), no CDR3, stop codons, out-of-frame junctions, or ambiguous translated residues. V3J clonotypes were defined as sequences sharing an identical inferred V gene, J gene, and CDR3 amino acid sequence. To compute the percentage overlap between repertoires, the number of shared unique clonotypes was divided by the size of the smaller repertoire. Repertoire richness was assessed with RTK rarefaction, the Chao1 estimator, and Recon v2.1 estimates of unobserved clonotypes. Generation probabilities for all TCRbeta clonotypes obtained by the gDNA method from a handful of donors were computed using OLGA. The table was pulled from immuneACCESS by TCRdb, which kept in-frame rearrangements only. Such tables lose some clones; where checked, under half of the loss comes from unresolved V genes, and the rest has no known cause. From that table come the V and J calls and clone size; the DNA was used to work out D and trimming. For this sample the table gives millions of clones, of which 85% to 95% were detected only once. 0.1% to 0.15% of the sample rests with the top ten.

The donors were healthy, HIV-negative adults with no recently reported acute infections or vaccinations. Every donor was a Caucasian adult living in Nashville, Tennessee, USA. CD4+ T cells were enriched by magnetic negative selection, after which naive cells were positively selected on CD45RA and the negative fraction was taken as the memory subset. Blood was collected by leukapheresis, and PBMCs were isolated by Ficoll-Histopaque density gradient centrifugation and then cryopreserved in liquid nitrogen vapor phase. Analytical flow cytometry was used to check the purity and quantity of every magnetically sorted T cell population. Genomic DNA was isolated from every sorted fraction and measured by UV absorbance on a Nanodrop 2000c. As to this clone: This clone's antigen is unknown. Per-base quality was not reported, and no clone a single base away is much larger than it.

Results and caveats for the whole study, not just this receptor: Estimated clonotype richness was generally larger for naive than for memory subsets. Sharing across four donors was observed for 4.5% to 6.5% of naive CD4, 3% to 3.5% of naive CD8, about 2.3% of memory CD4, and around 0.4% of memory CD8 clonotypes. Pairwise subsampling indicated that sequencing depth was expected to affect the degree of clonotype sharing among donors. Sampling was limited to blood, and TCR repertoires in tissue likely differ from TCR repertoires in blood. The small number of donors limited the genetic and exposure-history diversity represented. Incomplete sequencing was indicated by rarefaction of sorted-subset datasets, despite the large sequencing depth. Compared with non-shared clonotypes, the clonotypes found in all four sorted-subset donors had higher generation probabilities.

The clonotype was recovered from a man in his late teens or twenties in good health. The rearranged segments are TRBV28 and TRBJ2-6, and TRBD2 matches 7 of the central bases. Sequencing input: naive CD4+ T cells sorted from blood. The cell subset or site label, read with the paper, signifies: CD45RA+ positively selected. The CDR3 protein is CAIGLSRGAGANVLTF. The DNA sequence follows: TGTGCCATAGGACTTTCCCGGGGGGCTGGGGCCAACGTCCTGACTTTC. Supplemented by the reference TRBV28 and TRBJ2-6 proteins around the CDR3, the complete variable domain is DVKVTQSSRYLVKRTGEKVFLECVQDMDHENMFWYRQDPGLGLRLIYFSYDVKMKEKGDIPEGYSVSREKKERFSLILESASTNQTSMYLCAIGLSRGAGANVLTFGAGSRLTVL.